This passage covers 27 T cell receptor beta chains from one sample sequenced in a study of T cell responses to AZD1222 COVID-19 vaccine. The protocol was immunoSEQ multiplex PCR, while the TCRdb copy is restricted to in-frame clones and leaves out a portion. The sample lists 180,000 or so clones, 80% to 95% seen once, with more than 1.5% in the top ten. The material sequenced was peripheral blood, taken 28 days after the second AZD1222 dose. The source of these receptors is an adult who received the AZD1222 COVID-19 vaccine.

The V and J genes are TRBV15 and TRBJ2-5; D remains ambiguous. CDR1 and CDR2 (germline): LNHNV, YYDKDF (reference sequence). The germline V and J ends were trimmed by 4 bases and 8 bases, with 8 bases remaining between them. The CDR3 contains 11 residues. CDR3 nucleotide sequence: TGTGCCACCAGCAAGTGGCCCACCCAGTACTTC. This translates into CATSKWPTQYF.

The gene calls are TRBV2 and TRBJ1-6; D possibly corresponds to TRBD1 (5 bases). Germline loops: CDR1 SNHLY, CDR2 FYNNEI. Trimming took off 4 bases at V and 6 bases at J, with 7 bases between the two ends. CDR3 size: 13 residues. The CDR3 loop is CASSGQINSPLHF. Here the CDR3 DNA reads TGTGCCAGCAGTGGACAGATTAATTCACCCCTCCACTTT.

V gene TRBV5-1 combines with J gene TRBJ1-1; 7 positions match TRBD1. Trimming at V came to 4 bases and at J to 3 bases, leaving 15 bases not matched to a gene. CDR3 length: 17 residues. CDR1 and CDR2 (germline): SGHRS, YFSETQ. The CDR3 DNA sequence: TGCGCCAGCAGCCCAAGAGGGTGGGCAGGGGGTGACACTGAAGCTTTCTTT. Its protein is CASSPRGWAGGDTEAFF.

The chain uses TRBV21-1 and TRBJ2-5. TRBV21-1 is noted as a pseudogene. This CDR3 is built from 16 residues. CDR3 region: CASSKAIGPFQETQYF. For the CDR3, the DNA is TGTGCCAGCAGCAAAGCCATCGGACCCTTCCAAGAGACCCAGTACTTC.

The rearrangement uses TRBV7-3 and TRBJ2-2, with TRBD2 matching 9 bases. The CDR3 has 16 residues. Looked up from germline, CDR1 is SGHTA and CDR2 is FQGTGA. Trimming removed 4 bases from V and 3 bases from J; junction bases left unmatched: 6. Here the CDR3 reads CASSSSLAGHTGELFF. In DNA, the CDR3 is TGTGCCAGCAGCTCCTCACTAGCGGGTCACACCGGGGAGCTGTTTTTT.

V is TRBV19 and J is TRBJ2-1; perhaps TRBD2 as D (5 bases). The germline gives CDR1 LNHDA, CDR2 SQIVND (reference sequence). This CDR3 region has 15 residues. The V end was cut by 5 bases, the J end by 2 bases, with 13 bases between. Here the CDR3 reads CASSPHGRAYNEQFF. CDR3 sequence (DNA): TGTGCCAGTAGTCCCCACGGGCGGGCCTACAATGAGCAGTTCTTC.

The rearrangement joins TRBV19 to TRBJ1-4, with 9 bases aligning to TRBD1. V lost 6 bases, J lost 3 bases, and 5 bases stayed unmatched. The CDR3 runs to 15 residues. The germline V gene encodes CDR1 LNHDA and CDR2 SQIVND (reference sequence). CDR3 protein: CASRLQGAANEKLFF. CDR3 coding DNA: TGTGCCAGTAGATTACAGGGGGCAGCTAATGAAAAACTGTTTTTT.

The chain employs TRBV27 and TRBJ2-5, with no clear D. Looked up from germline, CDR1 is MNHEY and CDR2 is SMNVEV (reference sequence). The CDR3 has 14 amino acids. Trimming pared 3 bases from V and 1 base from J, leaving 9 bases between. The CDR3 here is CASSFGGAQETQYF. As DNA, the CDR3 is TGTGCCAGCAGTTTTGGTGGAGCCCAAGAGACCCAGTACTTC.

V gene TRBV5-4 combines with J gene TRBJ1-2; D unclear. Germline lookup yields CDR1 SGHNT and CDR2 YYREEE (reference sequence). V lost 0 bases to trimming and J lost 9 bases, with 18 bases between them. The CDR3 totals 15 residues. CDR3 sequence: CASSLGARQLFSYTF. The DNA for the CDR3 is TGTGCCAGCAGCTTGGGGGCCAGGCAACTCTTCAGCTACACCTTC.

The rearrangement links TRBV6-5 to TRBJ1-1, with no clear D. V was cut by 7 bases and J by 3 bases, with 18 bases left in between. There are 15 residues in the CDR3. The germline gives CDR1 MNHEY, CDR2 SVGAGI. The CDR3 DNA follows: TGTGCCAGCACCAAATTTCGACGGGATCACACTGAAGCTTTCTTT. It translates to CASTKFRRDHTEAFF.

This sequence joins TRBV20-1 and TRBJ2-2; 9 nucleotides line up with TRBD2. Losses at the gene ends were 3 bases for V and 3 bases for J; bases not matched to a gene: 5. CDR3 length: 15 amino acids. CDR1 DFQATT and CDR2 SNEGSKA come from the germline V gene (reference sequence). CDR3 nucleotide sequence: TGCAGTGCTAGTCGCGGGGGGGCGGACACCGGGGAGCTGTTTTTT. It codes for CSASRGGADTGELFF.

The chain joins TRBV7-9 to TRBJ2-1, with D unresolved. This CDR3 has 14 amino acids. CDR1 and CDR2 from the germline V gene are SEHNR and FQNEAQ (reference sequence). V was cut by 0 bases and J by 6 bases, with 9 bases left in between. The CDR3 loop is CASSLALGSNEQFF. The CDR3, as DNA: TGTGCCAGCAGCTTAGCGCTGGGAAGCAATGAGCAGTTCTTC. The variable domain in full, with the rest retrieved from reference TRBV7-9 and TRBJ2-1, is DTGVSQNPRHKITKRGQNVTFRCDPISEHNRLYWYRQTLGQGPEFLTYFQNEAQLEKSRLLSDRFSAERPKGSFSTLEIQRTEQGDSAMYLCASSLALGSNEQFFGPGTRLTVL.

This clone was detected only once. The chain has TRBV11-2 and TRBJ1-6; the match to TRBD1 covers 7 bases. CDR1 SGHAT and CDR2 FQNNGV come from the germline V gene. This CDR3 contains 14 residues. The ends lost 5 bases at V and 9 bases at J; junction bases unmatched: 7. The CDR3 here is CASSPTGMGSPLHF. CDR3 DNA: TGTGCCAGCAGCCCGACAGGGATGGGTTCACCCCTCCACTTT.

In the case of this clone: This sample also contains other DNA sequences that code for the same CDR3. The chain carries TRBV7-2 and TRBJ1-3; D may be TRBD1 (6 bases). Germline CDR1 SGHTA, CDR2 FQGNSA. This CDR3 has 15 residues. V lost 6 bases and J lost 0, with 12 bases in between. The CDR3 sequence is CASSSPGASGNTIYF. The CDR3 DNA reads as TGTGCCAGCAGTTCCCCGGGGGCCTCTGGAAACACCATATATTTT. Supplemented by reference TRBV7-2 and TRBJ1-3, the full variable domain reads GAGVSQSPSNKVTEKGKDVELRCDPISGHTALYWYRQSLGQGLEFLIYFQGNSAPDKSGLPSDRFSAERTGGSVSTLTIQRTQQEDSAVYLCASSSPGASGNTIYFGEGSWLTVV.

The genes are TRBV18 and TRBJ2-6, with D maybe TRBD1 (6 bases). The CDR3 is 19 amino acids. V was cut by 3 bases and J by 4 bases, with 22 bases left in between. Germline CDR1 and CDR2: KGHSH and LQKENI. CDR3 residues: CASSPGTSGLLRGANVLTF. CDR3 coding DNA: TGTGCCAGCTCACCGGGGACAAGTGGCCTACTGAGGGGGGCCAACGTCCTGACTTTC.

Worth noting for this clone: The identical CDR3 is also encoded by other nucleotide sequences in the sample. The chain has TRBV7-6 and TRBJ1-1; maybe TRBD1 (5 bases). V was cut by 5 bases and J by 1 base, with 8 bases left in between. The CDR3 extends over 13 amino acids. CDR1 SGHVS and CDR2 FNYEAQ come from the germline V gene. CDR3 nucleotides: TGTGCCAGCAGCCTCGGACAGAACACTGAAGCTTTCTTT. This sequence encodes CASSLGQNTEAFF.

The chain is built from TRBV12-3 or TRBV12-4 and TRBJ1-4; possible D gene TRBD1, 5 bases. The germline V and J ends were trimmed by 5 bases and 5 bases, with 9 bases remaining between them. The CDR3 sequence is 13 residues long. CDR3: CASSGGSNEKLFF. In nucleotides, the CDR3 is TGTGCCAGCAGTGGGGGTTCGAATGAAAAACTGTTTTTT.

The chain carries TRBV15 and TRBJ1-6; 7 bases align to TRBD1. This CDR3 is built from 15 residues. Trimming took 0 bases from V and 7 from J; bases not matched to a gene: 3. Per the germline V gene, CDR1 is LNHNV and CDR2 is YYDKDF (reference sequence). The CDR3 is CATSRDGTENSPLHF. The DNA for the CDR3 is TGTGCCACCAGCAGAGATGGGACAGAGAATTCACCCCTCCACTTT.

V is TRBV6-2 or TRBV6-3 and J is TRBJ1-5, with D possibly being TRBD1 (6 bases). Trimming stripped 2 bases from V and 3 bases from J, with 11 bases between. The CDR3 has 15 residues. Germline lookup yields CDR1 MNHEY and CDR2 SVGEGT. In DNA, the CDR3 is TGTGCCAGCAGTTACGCCAGGGGATCCAATCAGCCCCAGCATTTT. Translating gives CASSYARGSNQPQHF.

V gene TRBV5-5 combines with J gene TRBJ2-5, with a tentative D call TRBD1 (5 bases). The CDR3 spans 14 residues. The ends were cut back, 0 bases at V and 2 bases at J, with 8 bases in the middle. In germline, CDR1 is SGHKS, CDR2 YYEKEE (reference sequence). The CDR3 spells CASSLGQRQETQYF. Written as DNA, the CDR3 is TGTGCCAGCAGCTTGGGACAGAGACAAGAGACCCAGTACTTC.

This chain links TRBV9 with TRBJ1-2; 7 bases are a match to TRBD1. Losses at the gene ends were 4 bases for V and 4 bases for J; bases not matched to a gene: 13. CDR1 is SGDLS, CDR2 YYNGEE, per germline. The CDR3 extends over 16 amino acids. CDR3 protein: CASSFSSRGMGYGYTF. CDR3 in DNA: TGTGCCAGCAGCTTCTCCAGCAGGGGGATGGGCTATGGCTACACCTTC.

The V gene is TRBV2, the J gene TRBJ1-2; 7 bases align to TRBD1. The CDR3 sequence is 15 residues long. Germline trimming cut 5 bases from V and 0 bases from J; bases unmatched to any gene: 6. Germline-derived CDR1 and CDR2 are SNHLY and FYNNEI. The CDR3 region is CASSPRGTANYGYTF. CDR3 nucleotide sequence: TGTGCCAGCAGTCCCCGTGGGACAGCTAACTATGGCTACACCTTC.

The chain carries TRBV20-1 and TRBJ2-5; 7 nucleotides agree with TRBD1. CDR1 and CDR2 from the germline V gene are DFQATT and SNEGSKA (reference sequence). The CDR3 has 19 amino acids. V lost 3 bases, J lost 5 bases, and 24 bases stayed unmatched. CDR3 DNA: TGCAGTGCTAGTGGGGACCGTTTACAGGGGACACAATCGATGGAGACCCAGTACTTC. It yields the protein CSASGDRLQGTQSMETQYF.

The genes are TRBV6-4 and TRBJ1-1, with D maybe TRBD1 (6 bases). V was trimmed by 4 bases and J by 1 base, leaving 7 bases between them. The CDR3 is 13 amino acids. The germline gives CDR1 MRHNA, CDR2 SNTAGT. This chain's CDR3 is CASSAGANTEAFF. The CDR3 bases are TGTGCCAGCAGTGCAGGGGCGAACACTGAAGCTTTCTTT.

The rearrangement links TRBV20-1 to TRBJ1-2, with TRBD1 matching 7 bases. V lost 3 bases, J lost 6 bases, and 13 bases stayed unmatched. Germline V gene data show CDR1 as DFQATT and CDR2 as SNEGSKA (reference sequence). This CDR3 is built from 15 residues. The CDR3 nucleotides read TGCAGTGCTAGTCGTAAGACAGGGCGTCGACATGGCTACACCTTC. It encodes CSASRKTGRRHGYTF.

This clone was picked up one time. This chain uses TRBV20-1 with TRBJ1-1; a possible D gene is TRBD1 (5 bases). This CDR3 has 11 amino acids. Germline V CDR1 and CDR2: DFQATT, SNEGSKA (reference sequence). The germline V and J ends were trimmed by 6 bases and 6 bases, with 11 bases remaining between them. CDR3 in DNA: TGCAGTGCCGGTGGGGGGGCTGAAGCTTTCTTT. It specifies CSAGGGAEAFF.

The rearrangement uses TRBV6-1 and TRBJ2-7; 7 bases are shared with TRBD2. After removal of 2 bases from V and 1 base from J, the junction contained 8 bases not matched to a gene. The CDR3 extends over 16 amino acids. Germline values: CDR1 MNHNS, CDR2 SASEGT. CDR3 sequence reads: CASSELGSGASYEQYF. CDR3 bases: TGTGCCAGCAGTGAATTGGGCAGCGGGGCTTCCTACGAGCAGTACTTC.